One and the same sample provided the 27 T cell receptor beta chains below, sequenced in a study of T cell responses to AZD1222 COVID-19 vaccine. Profiling relied on immunoSEQ multiplex PCR, and the TCRdb table lists in-frame clones only, not all of them. The sample lists 250,000 to 300,000 clones; almost 95% were seen once. The sequencing here drew on peripheral blood, taken 28 days after the second AZD1222 dose. These receptors all come from an adult who received the AZD1222 COVID-19 vaccine.

J is TRBJ2-7 and V is TRBV19; D remains ambiguous. V lost 6 bases to trimming and J lost 4 bases, with 16 bases between them. The V gene's germline CDR1 is LNHDA and CDR2 SQIVND (reference sequence). The CDR3 runs 14 residues. Written as DNA, the CDR3 is TGTGCCAGTAGGGACCCCTTCTCGGGTTACGAGCAGTACTTC. It encodes CASRDPFSGYEQYF.

This sequence joins TRBV7-9 and TRBJ2-2; the match to TRBD1 covers 8 bases. J lost 5 bases, V lost 1 base, and 3 bases had no gene match. The CDR3 consists of 15 residues. Germline-derived CDR1 and CDR2 are SEHNR and FQNEAQ (reference sequence). The CDR3 DNA reads TGTGCCAGCAGCTTAGGGACAGGGAGAACCGGGGAGCTGTTTTTT. The encoded protein is CASSLGTGRTGELFF. The full variable domain, in which reference TRBV7-9 and TRBJ2-2 provide the parts outside the CDR3, is DTGVSQNPRHKITKRGQNVTFRCDPISEHNRLYWYRQTLGQGPEFLTYFQNEAQLEKSRLLSDRFSAERPKGSFSTLEIQRTEQGDSAMYLCASSLGTGRTGELFFGEGSRLTVL.

This clone was recorded once. The V gene is TRBV5-1, the J gene TRBJ2-3, with TRBD2 identical over 9 bases. This CDR3 contains 15 residues. J lost 3 bases, V lost 0 bases, and 2 bases had no gene match. The V gene's germline CDR1 is SGHRS and CDR2 YFSETQ. This chain's CDR3 is CASSLGSGRTDTQYF. CDR3 DNA sequence: TGCGCCAGCAGCTTGGGTAGCGGGAGAACAGATACGCAGTATTTT.

This sequence joins TRBV7-6 and TRBJ2-5; 11 bases are shared with TRBD2. The CDR3 is 16 amino acids. Germline assignment: CDR1 SGHVS and CDR2 FNYEAQ. J lost 3 bases, V lost 5 bases, and 8 bases had no gene match. The CDR3 nucleotides are TGTGCCAGCAGCCCGGGGACTAGCGGATGGGAAGAGACCCAGTACTTC. It specifies CASSPGTSGWEETQYF.

V gene TRBV28 combines with J gene TRBJ1-5; TRBD1 is a possible D gene (6 bases). The CDR3 totals 14 residues. V was shortened by 4 bases and J by 7 bases, with 14 bases between the two germline ends. Germline CDR1 is MDHEN and CDR2 is SYDVKM. CDR3: CASSSFTGRQPQHF. CDR3 sequence (DNA): TGTGCCAGCAGTTCCTTCACAGGGAGACAGCCCCAGCATTTT.

The DNA of the CDR3 is TGCGCCAGCAGCGGAGGGGGTGCGATGAATGAAGCTTTCTTT. Residues: CASSGGGAMNEAFF. This sequence joins TRBV5-1 and TRBJ1-1, with D possibly TRBD1 on 6 matching bases. Germline V gives CDR1 SGHRS, CDR2 YFSETQ. The CDR3 covers 14 residues. The germline V and J ends were trimmed by 4 bases and 7 bases, with 17 bases remaining between them. The full variable domain, its missing parts supplied by reference TRBV5-1 and TRBJ1-1, is KAGVTQTPRYLIKTRGQQVTLSCSPISGHRSVSWYQQTPGQGLQFLFEYFSETQRNKGNFPGRFSGRQFSNSRSEMNVSTLELGDSALYLCASSGGGAMNEAFFGQGTRLTVV.

The V gene is TRBV5-4, the J gene TRBJ1-6, with 8 bases aligning to TRBD1. The CDR3 loop spans 15 amino acids. The V segment lost 2 bases and the J segment 7 bases; nucleotides outside the gene matches: 5. Per germline, CDR1 SGHNT and CDR2 YYREEE (reference sequence). The CDR3 region is CASSLPGQENSPLHF. CDR3 in DNA: TGTGCCAGCAGCTTACCGGGACAGGAGAATTCACCCCTCCACTTT.

The chain couples TRBV12-3 or TRBV12-4 to TRBJ1-5; D is undetermined. The CDR3 loop spans 13 amino acids. Deletions cut 6 bases from V and 4 bases from J, with 10 bases between. The CDR3 loop is CASRPGRNQPQHF. CDR3 sequence (DNA): TGTGCCAGCAGGCCGGGCCGAAATCAGCCCCAGCATTTT.

CDR3 DNA: TGTGCCAGCAGCCAAACGACAGGGGCCTATGGCTACACCTTC. Amino acids: CASSQTTGAYGYTF. The rearrangement joins TRBV14 to TRBJ1-2; 8 positions match TRBD1. With V trimmed by 2 bases and J by 4 bases, 3 bases remained unmatched. The germline gives CDR1 SGHDN, CDR2 FVKESK. The CDR3 is 14 residues long.

The J gene is TRBJ1-2, the V gene TRBV11-2; D perhaps matches TRBD1 (5 bases). The CDR3 sequence is 13 residues long. With 7 bases removed from V and 7 bases from J, the gap between germline ends came to 16 bases. CDR1 is SGHAT and CDR2 is FQNNGV in the germline V gene. CDR3 protein: CASTTSGGAGYTF. As DNA, the CDR3 is TGTGCCAGCACAACATCCGGAGGGGCTGGCTACACCTTC. The whole variable domain, remainder taken from reference TRBV11-2 and TRBJ1-2, is EAGVAQSPRYKIIEKRQSVAFWCNPISGHATLYWYQQILGQGPKLLIQFQNNGVVDDSQLPKDRFSAERLKGVDSTLKIQPAKLEDSAVYLCASTTSGGAGYTFGSGTRLTVV.

The chain couples TRBV18 to TRBJ1-4; D is uncertain. Germline assignment: CDR1 KGHSH and CDR2 LQKENI. The CDR3 sequence is 14 residues long. V was shortened by 4 bases and J by 5 bases, with 11 bases between the two germline ends. CDR3 protein: CASSLGRGNEKLFF. As DNA, the CDR3 is TGTGCCAGCTCACTCGGACGGGGAAATGAAAAACTGTTTTTT.

This sequence joins TRBV5-8 and TRBJ2-7; no clear D gene. Per germline, CDR1 SGHTS and CDR2 YDEGEE. V was pared by 4 bases and J by 4 bases, with 12 bases between. This CDR3 region has 13 residues. CDR3 sequence reads: CASSPKSSYEQYF. The CDR3 nucleotides read TGTGCCAGCAGCCCAAAGAGCTCTTACGAGCAGTACTTC.

The chain couples TRBV28 to TRBJ1-2, with D perhaps TRBD1 (5 bases). V gave up 6 bases and J gave up 5 bases, with 13 bases separating them. Germline CDR1 and CDR2: MDHEN and SYDVKM. The CDR3 loop spans 13 amino acids. CDR3 nucleotides: TGTGCCAGCAGAACCGGGGGGAGGTATGGCTACACCTTC. Its protein product is CASRTGGRYGYTF.

The chain combines TRBV6-7 with TRBJ1-2; possible D gene TRBD1, 5 bases. TRBV6-7 is classed as an ORF, of uncertain function. The CDR3 totals 13 residues. The ends were cut back, 6 bases at V and 4 bases at J, with 12 bases in the middle. The CDR3 loop is CASRRGPGYGYTF. The CDR3 nucleotides read TGTGCCAGCAGAAGGGGCCCTGGCTATGGCTACACCTTC.

This clone was seen just once. The CDR3 region is CASSPRRGQGDTEAFF. CDR3 in DNA: TGTGCCAGTAGTCCCCGCCGGGGACAGGGGGACACTGAAGCTTTCTTT. The rearrangement joins TRBV19 to TRBJ1-1; 11 bases line up with TRBD1. V trimming: 5 bases; J trimming: 3 bases; junction bases outside the gene matches: 8. Germline V CDR1 and CDR2: LNHDA, SQIVND (reference sequence). This CDR3 comprises 16 residues.

The chain couples TRBV12-3 or TRBV12-4 to TRBJ2-1; D not resolved. CDR3 length: 11 amino acids. Trimming left V 1 base short and J 10 bases short, with 5 bases between. The CDR3 bases are TGTGCCAGCAGTTTAGAGTCCGAGCAGTTCTTC. It is translated as CASSLESEQFF.

The CDR3 sequence is CATSRDWGGSYRDTQYF. CDR3 sequence (DNA): TGTGCCACCAGCAGAGATTGGGGCGGGAGTTATAGGGATACGCAGTATTTT. The chain recombines TRBV15 with TRBJ2-3; TRBD2 agrees at 7 bases. The V gene end was trimmed by 0 bases and the J gene end by 6 bases; junction bases not matched to a gene: 12. CDR3 length: 17 amino acids. CDR1 is LNHNV, CDR2 YYDKDF, per germline (reference sequence). Full variable domain (rest looked up from reference TRBV15 and TRBJ2-3): DAMVIQNPRYQVTQFGKPVTLSCSQTLNHNVMYWYQQKSSQAPKLLFHYYDKDFNNEADTPDNFQSRRPNTSFCFLDIRSPGLGDTAMYLCATSRDWGGSYRDTQYFGPGTRLTVL.

V usage is TRBV9 and J usage is TRBJ2-7; 7 bases are a match to TRBD2. CDR1 SGDLS and CDR2 YYNGEE come from the germline V gene. Trimming at V came to 4 bases and at J to 0 bases, leaving 7 bases not matched to a gene. The CDR3 is 15 amino acids. CDR3 amino acids: CASSPSGGTSYEQYF. Written as DNA, the CDR3 is TGTGCCAGCAGCCCCTCCGGGGGGACCTCCTACGAGCAGTACTTC.

The chain links TRBV2 to TRBJ2-5, with 12 bases that match TRBD2. V lost 6 bases to trimming and J lost 5 bases; unmatched junction nucleotides: 7. Germline loops: CDR1 SNHLY, CDR2 FYNNEI. The CDR3 has 15 amino acids. The CDR3 sequence is CASSSLAGGTETQYF. CDR3 nucleotides: TGTGCCAGCAGCAGCCTAGCGGGAGGGACGGAGACCCAGTACTTC.

The chain carries TRBV10-3 and TRBJ2-7; perhaps TRBD2 as D (6 bases). Trimming cost V 2 bases and J 10 bases, with 21 bases left between them. The CDR3 is made up of 15 amino acids. The germline V gene has CDR1 ENHRY and CDR2 SYGVKD. The CDR3 loop is CAISEAHLSGSRQYF. In DNA form, the CDR3 reads TGTGCCATCAGTGAGGCCCATCTTAGCGGCTCTCGACAGTACTTC.

The chain recombines TRBV9 with TRBJ1-1; D gene uncertain. Trimming took off 0 bases at V and 4 bases at J, with 10 bases between the two ends. Germline values: CDR1 SGDLS, CDR2 YYNGEE. CDR3 length: 14 amino acids. CDR3 nucleotides: TGTGCCAGCAGCGTAGGTGGTTGGGGCACTGAAGCTTTCTTT. Translating it yields CASSVGGWGTEAFF. The variable domain in full, completed from reference TRBV9 and TRBJ1-1, reads DSGVTQTPKHLITATGQRVTLRCSPRSGDLSVYWYQQSLDQGLQFLIQYYNGEERAKGNILERFSAQQFPDLHSELNLSSLELGDSALYFCASSVGGWGTEAFFGQGTRLTVV.

This chain joins TRBV20-1 and TRBJ1-1; 9 positions match TRBD1. After removal of 6 bases from V and 11 bases from J, the junction contained 7 bases not matched to a gene. Germline V gene lookup returns CDR1 DFQATT and CDR2 SNEGSKA (reference sequence). The CDR3 length is 11 residues. The CDR3 protein is CSARTGEVAFF. The CDR3 DNA reads TGCAGTGCCAGGACAGGGGAGGTGGCTTTCTTT.

The chain is built from TRBV28 and TRBJ1-1; tentative D call: TRBD1 (5 bases). Between the trimmed V and J ends, which lost 3 bases and 3 bases, there was a span of 8 bases. Per germline, CDR1 MDHEN and CDR2 SYDVKM. The CDR3 loop spans 13 amino acids. The CDR3: CASSFGAYTEAFF. DNA of the CDR3: TGTGCCAGCAGTTTCGGGGCGTACACTGAAGCTTTCTTT.

The chain has TRBV7-2 and TRBJ1-2, with D perhaps matching TRBD1 (6 bases). The V end lost 3 bases, the J end lost 7 bases, and 12 bases lay between the germline ends. The length of the CDR3 is 13 residues. Germline assignment: CDR1 SGHTA and CDR2 FQGNSA. The chain's CDR3 is CASSFLGAGGYTF. The DNA for the CDR3 is TGTGCCAGCAGCTTTCTGGGGGCAGGTGGCTACACCTTC.

This rearrangement joins TRBV5-1 to TRBJ2-2; D remains unclear. The V end lost 4 bases, the J end lost 4 bases, and 11 bases lay between the germline ends. The length of the CDR3 is 14 residues. Germline CDR1 SGHRS, CDR2 YFSETQ. In nucleotides, the CDR3 is TGCGCCAGCAGCACCGGACCGGGCACCGGGGAGCTGTTTTTT. It encodes CASSTGPGTGELFF.

The chain employs TRBV18 and TRBJ2-1, with a possible D match to TRBD1 (6 bases). The CDR3 is 16 amino acids. V was trimmed by 1 base and J by 3 bases, leaving 13 bases between them. Germline V gives CDR1 KGHSH, CDR2 LQKENI. The CDR3 loop reads CASSPLQGRGYNEQFF. In DNA, the CDR3 is TGTGCCAGCTCACCACTACAGGGAAGGGGCTACAATGAGCAGTTCTTC.

The chain employs TRBV18 and TRBJ1-1; the D gene is possibly TRBD1 (5 bases). With 4 bases removed from V and 5 bases from J, the gap between germline ends came to 14 bases. This CDR3 is 14 amino acids long. CDR1 is KGHSH and CDR2 is LQKENI in the germline V gene. As DNA, the CDR3 is TGTGCCAGCTCACTGGGCGGGACTGGGACTGAAGCTTTCTTT. It translates to CASSLGGTGTEAFF.